A single sample is the source of the 5 T cell receptor beta chains below, sequenced in a study of blood T cell repertoires in COVID-19. This table comes from immunoSEQ multiplex PCR, and its TCRdb copy is limited to in-frame clones, with some not included. This table holds around 200,000 clones, 85% to 90% found once. Sample: peripheral blood. The origin of the receptors is a man aged 65-85 years with active or convalescent COVID-19.

This chain joins TRBV30 and TRBJ2-5; 11 bases are a match to TRBD2. The germline CDR1 and CDR2 sequences are GTSNPN and SVGIG (reference sequence). V lost 2 bases and J lost 2; bases outside the gene matches: 4. This CDR3 contains 15 residues. The CDR3 bases are TGTGCCTGGAGTTTTGCTAGCGGGGGGCAAGAGACCCAGTACTTC. Its translation: CAWSFASGGQETQYF.

CDR3 bases: TGTGCCAGCAGCTACAGGGGCGGTCAGCCCCAGCATTTT. This translates into CASSYRGGQPQHF. The chain joins TRBV7-2 to TRBJ1-5; 7 positions agree with TRBD1. Germline trimming cut 4 bases from V and 6 bases from J; bases unmatched to any gene: 3. The CDR3 spans 13 residues. The germline V gene encodes CDR1 SGHTA and CDR2 FQGNSA. The full variable domain, its missing parts supplied by reference TRBV7-2 and TRBJ1-5, is GAGVSQSPSNKVTEKGKDVELRCDPISGHTALYWYRQSLGQGLEFLIYFQGNSAPDKSGLPSDRFSAERTGGSVSTLTIQRTQQEDSAVYLCASSYRGGQPQHFGDGTRLSIL.

This chain links TRBV10-3 with TRBJ1-4; the D is unclear. The CDR3 covers 14 residues. Germline CDR1 reads ENHRY; CDR2 reads SYGVKD. Trimming left V 4 bases short and J 0 bases short, with 6 bases between. Here the CDR3 DNA reads TGTGCCATCAGTGCAACAGCAACTAATGAAAAACTGTTTTTT. It specifies CAISATATNEKLFF.

This chain uses TRBV20-1 with TRBJ2-7; TRBD2 matches 9 bases. The CDR3 consists of 15 residues. The germline gives CDR1 DFQATT, CDR2 SNEGSKA (reference sequence). Trimming took 3 bases from V and 1 from J; bases not matched to a gene: 7. For the CDR3, the DNA is TGCAGTGCTAGTGACGTAGCGGGAGCATCCTACGAGCAGTACTTC. Translating it yields CSASDVAGASYEQYF.

The count of this clone is one. The chain employs TRBV6-5 and TRBJ2-1; D gene uncertain. Germline V gene data show CDR1 as MNHEY and CDR2 as SVGAGI. V lost 4 bases to trimming and J lost 5 bases, with 9 bases between them. The CDR3 sequence is 13 residues long. The chain's CDR3 is CASSSLLNNEQFF. The CDR3 coding sequence is TGTGCCAGCAGTTCCCTACTAAACAATGAGCAGTTCTTC.